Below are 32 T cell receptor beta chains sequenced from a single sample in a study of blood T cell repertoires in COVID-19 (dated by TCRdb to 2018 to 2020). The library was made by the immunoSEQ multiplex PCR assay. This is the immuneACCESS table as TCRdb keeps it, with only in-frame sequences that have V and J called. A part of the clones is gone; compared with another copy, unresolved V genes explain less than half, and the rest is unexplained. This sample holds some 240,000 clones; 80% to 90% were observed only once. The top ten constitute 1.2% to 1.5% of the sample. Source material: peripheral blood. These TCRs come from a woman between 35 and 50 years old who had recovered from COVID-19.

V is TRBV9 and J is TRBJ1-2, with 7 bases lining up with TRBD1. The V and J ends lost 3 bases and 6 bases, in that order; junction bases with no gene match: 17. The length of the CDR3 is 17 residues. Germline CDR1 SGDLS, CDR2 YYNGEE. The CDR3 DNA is TGTGCCAGCAGCGCCGACTCGACAGGGATTTTAAGTGATGGCTACACCTTC. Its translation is CASSADSTGILSDGYTF.

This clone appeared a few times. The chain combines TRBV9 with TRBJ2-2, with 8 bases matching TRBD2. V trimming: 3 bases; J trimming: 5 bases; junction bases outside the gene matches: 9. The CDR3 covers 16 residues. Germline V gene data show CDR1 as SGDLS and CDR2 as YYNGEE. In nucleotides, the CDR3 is TGTGCCAGCAGCGCGCCGGGAGGGGTCGGGACCGGGGAGCTGTTTTTT. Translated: CASSAPGGVGTGELFF. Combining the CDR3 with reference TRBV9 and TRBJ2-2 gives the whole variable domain DSGVTQTPKHLITATGQRVTLRCSPRSGDLSVYWYQQSLDQGLQFLIQYYNGEERAKGNILERFSAQQFPDLHSELNLSSLELGDSALYFCASSAPGGVGTGELFFGEGSRLTVL.

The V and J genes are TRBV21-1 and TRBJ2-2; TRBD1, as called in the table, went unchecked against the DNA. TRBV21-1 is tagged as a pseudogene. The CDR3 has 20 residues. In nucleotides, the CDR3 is TGTGCCAGCAGCCAAAAACCGGGACAGGGGTCAAATTGTCCGACCGGGGAGCTGTTTTTT. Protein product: CASSQKPGQGSNCPTGELFF.

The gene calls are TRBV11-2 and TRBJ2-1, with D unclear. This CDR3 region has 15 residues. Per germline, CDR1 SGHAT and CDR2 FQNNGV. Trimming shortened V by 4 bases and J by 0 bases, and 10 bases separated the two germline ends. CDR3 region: CASSSYLSSYNEQFF. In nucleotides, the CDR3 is TGTGCCAGCAGCTCATACCTGAGCTCCTACAATGAGCAGTTCTTC.

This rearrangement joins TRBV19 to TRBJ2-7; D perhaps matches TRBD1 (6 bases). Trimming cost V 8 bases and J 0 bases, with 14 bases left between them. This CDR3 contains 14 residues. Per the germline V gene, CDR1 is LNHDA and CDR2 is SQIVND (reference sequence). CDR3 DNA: TGTGCCAGTGGTAAACAGGGCTCCTCCTACGAGCAGTACTTC. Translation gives CASGKQGSSYEQYF.

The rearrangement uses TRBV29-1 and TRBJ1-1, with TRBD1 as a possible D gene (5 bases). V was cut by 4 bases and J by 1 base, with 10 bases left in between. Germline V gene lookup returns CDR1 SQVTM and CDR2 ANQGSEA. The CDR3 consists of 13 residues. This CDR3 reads CSVVGDGNTEAFF. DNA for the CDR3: TGCAGCGTTGTAGGGGATGGGAACACTGAAGCTTTCTTT. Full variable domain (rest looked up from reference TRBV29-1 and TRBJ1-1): SAVISQKPSRDICQRGTSLTIQCQVDSQVTMMFWYRQQPGQSLTLIATANQGSEATYESGFVIDKFPISRPNLTFSTLTVSNMSPEDSSIYLCSVVGDGNTEAFFGQGTRLTVV.

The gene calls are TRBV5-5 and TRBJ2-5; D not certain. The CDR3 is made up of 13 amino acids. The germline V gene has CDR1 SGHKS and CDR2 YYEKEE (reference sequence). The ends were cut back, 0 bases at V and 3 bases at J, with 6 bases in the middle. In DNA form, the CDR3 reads TGTGCCAGCAGCTTGGGTAATGAAGAGACCCAGTACTTC. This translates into CASSLGNEETQYF.

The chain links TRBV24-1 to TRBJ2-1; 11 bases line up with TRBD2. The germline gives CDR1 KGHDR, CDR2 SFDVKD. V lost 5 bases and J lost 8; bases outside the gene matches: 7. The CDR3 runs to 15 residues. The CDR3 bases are TGTGCCACCAGTGCTAGCGGGGGGATCAGGGATGAGCAGTTCTTC. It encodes CATSASGGIRDEQFF.

The CDR3 loop is CASSTTIRSANEKLFF. DNA of the CDR3: TGCGCCAGCAGCACGACTATCAGGTCAGCTAATGAAAAACTGTTTTTT. The V gene is TRBV5-1, the J gene TRBJ1-4; D unresolved. The CDR3 is 16 amino acids. Trimming cost V 4 bases and J 3 bases, with 16 bases left between them. CDR1 and CDR2 from the germline V gene are SGHRS and YFSETQ.

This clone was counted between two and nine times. CDR3 amino acids: CASSPTGTSNQPQHF. In nucleotides, the CDR3 is TGTGCCAGCAGCCCCACGGGAACTAGCAATCAGCCCCAGCATTTT. The chain employs TRBV6-5 and TRBJ1-5; D not certain. The CDR3 covers 15 residues. V was shortened by 6 bases and J by 0 bases, with 12 bases between the two germline ends. Germline loops: CDR1 MNHEY, CDR2 SVGAGI.

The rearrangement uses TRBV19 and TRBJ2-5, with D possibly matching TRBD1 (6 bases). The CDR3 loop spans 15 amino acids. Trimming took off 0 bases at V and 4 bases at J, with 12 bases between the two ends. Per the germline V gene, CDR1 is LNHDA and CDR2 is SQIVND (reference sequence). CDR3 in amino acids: CASSIDKVGAETQYF. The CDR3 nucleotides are TGTGCCAGTAGTATAGATAAGGTGGGGGCAGAGACCCAGTACTTC. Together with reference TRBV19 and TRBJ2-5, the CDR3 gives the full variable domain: DGGITQSPKYLFRKEGQNVTLSCEQNLNHDAMYWYRQDPGQGLRLIYYSQIVNDFQKGDIAEGYSVSREKKESFPLTVTSAQKNPTAFYLCASSIDKVGAETQYFGPGTRLLVL.

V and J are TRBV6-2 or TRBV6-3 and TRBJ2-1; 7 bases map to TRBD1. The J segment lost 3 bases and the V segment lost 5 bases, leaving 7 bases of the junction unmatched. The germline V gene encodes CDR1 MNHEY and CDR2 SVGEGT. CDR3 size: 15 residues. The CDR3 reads CASSPDRDHYNEQFF. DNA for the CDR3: TGTGCCAGCAGTCCCGACAGGGATCACTACAATGAGCAGTTCTTC.

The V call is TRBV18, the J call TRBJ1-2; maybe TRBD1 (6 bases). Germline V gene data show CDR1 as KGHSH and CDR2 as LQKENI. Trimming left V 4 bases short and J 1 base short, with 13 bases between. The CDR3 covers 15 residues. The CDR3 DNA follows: TGTGCCAGCTCACAGGGACAACTTATTAACTATGGCTACACCTTC. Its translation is CASSQGQLINYGYTF.

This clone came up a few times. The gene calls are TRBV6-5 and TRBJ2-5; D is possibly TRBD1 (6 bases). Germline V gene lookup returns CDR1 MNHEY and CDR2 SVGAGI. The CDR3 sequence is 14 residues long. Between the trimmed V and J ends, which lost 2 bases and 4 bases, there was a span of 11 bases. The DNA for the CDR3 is TGTGCCAGCAGTTACGATTTCAGGGGAGAGACCCAGTACTTC. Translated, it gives CASSYDFRGETQYF.

CDR3 nucleotides: TGTGCCAGCAGCACGGGGGACAGGGCAGTGGAGACCCAGTACTTC. Protein sequence: CASSTGDRAVETQYF. The rearrangement joins TRBV7-8 to TRBJ2-5; 9 bases are a match to TRBD1. The length of the CDR3 is 15 residues. Germline CDR1 is SGHVS and CDR2 is FQNEAQ. Trimming cost V 5 bases and J 5 bases; bases outside gene matches: 9.

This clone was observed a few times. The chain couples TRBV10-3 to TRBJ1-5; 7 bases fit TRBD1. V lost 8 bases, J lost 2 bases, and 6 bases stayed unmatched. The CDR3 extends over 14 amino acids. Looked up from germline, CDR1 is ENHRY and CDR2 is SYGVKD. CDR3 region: CAIGPGTGNQPQHF. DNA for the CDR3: TGTGCCATCGGCCCCGGGACAGGCAATCAGCCCCAGCATTTT.

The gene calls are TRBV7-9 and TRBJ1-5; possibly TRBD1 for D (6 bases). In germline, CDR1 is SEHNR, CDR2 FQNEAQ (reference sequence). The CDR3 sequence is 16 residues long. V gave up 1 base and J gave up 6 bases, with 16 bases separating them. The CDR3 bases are TGTGCCAGCAGCTTAGGGGCAGGGGAAAAGAGTCAGCCCCAGCATTTT. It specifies CASSLGAGEKSQPQHF.

The CDR3 DNA follows: TGTGCCAGCTCACATCCGACAGGGGGAATCTACGAGCAGTACTTC. This sequence encodes CASSHPTGGIYEQYF. This rearrangement joins TRBV18 to TRBJ2-7, with 9 bases matching TRBD1. Germline CDR1 and CDR2: KGHSH and LQKENI. With V trimmed by 4 bases and J by 3 bases, 7 bases remained unmatched. The CDR3 has 15 residues.

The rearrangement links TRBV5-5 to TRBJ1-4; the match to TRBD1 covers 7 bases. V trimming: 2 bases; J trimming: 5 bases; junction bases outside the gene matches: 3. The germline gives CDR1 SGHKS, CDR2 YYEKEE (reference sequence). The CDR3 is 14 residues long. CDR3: CASSLDRENEKLFF. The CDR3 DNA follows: TGTGCCAGCAGCTTAGACAGGGAGAATGAAAAACTGTTTTTT.

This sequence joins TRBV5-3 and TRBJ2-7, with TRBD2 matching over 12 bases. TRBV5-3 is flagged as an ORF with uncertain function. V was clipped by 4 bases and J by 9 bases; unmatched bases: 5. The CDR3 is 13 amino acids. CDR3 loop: CARSQLAGGPQYF. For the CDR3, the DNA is TGTGCCAGAAGCCAGCTAGCGGGGGGGCCGCAGTACTTC.

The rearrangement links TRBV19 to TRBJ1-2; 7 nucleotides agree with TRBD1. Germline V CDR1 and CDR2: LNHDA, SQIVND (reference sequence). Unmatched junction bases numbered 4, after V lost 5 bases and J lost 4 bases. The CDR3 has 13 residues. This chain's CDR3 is CASSSGQFYGYTF. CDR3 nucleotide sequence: TGTGCCAGTAGTTCGGGACAGTTCTATGGCTACACCTTC.

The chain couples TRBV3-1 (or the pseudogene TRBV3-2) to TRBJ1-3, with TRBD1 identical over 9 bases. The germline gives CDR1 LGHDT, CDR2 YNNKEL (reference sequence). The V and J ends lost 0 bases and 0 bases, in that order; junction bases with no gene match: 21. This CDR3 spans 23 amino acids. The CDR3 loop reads CASSQDHYPGTGTVPLSGNTIYF. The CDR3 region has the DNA TGTGCCAGCAGCCAAGATCACTATCCCGGGACAGGGACAGTCCCTCTCTCTGGAAACACCATATATTTT.

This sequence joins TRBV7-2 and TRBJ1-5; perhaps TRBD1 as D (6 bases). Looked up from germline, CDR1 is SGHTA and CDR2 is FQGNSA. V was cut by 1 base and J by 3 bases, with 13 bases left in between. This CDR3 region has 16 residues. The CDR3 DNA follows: TGTGCCAGCAGCTTAGTGATATGGGACAACAATCAGCCCCAGCATTTT. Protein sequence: CASSLVIWDNNQPQHF.

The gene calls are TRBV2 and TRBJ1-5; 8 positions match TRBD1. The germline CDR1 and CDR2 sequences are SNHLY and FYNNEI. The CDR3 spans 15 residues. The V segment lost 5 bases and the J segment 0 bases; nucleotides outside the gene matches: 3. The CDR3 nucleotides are TGTGCCAGCAGTAGGACAGGGCGTAGCAATCAGCCCCAGCATTTT. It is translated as CASSRTGRSNQPQHF.

The CDR3 here is CASSQGPISLGNTIYF. The CDR3 DNA reads TGCGCCAGCAGCCAAGGTCCGATTAGCTTGGGAAACACCATATATTTT. The rearrangement uses TRBV4-3 and TRBJ1-3; D is unclear. With 1 base removed from V and 4 bases from J, the gap between germline ends came to 14 bases. Germline V gene data show CDR1 as LGHNA and CDR2 as YSLEER. The CDR3 length is 16 residues.

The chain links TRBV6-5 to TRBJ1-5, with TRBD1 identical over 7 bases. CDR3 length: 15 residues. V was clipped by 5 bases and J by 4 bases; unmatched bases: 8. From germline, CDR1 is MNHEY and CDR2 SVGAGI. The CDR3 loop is CASSQNRGGNQPQHF. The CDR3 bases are TGTGCCAGCAGTCAGAACAGGGGAGGTAATCAGCCCCAGCATTTT.

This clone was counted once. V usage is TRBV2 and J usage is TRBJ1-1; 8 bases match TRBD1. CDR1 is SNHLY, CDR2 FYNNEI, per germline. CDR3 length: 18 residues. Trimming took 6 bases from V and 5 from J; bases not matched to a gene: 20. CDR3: CASRLGGTGPGLGTEAFF. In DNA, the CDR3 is TGTGCCAGCAGGTTGGGGGGGACAGGCCCTGGTCTGGGGACTGAAGCTTTCTTT.

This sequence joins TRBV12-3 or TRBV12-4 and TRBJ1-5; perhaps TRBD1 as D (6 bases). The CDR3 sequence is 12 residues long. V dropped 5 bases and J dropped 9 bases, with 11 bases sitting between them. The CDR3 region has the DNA TGTGCCAGCAGTCAACCGGACAGGCCCCAGCATTTT. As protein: CASSQPDRPQHF.

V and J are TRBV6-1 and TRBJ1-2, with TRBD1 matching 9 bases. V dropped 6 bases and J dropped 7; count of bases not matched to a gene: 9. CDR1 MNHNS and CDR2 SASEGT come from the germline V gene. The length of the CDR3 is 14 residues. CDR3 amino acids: CASRDRDRDVGYTF. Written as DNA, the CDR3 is TGTGCCAGCAGGGACCGGGACAGGGATGTTGGCTACACCTTC.

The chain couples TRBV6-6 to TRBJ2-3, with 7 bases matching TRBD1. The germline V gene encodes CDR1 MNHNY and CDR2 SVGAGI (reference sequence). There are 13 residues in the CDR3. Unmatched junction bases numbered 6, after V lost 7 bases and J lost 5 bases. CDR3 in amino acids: CASKTPGGDTQYF. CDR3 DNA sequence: TGTGCCAGCAAAACACCAGGGGGAGATACGCAGTATTTT.

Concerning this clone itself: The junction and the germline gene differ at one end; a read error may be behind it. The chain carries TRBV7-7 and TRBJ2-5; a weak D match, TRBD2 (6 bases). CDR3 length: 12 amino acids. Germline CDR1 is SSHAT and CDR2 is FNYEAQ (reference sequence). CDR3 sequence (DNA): TGTGCTAGCAGCCCACGGGGGGAGACCCAGTACTTC. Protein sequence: CASSPRGETQYF.

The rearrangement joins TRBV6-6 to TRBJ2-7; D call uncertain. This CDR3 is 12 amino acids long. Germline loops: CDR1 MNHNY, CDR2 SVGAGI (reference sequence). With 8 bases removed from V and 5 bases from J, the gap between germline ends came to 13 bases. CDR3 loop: CASHAWADEQYF. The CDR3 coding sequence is TGTGCCAGCCACGCGTGGGCTGACGAGCAGTACTTC.